The 12 T cell receptor beta chains given below trace back to one sample, sequenced in a study of blood T cell repertoires in COVID-19. Here immunoSEQ multiplex PCR was the method, and the copy in TCRdb shows in-frame clones only, minus some. This table holds 200,000 to 250,000 clones, 80% found once. The sample consisted of peripheral blood. Receptors originate from a woman between 65 and 79 years old with acute or convalescent COVID-19.

The rearrangement links TRBV5-1 to TRBJ2-2; D may be TRBD1 (5 bases). V was clipped by 1 base and J by 2 bases, with 9 bases between them. Germline V gene lookup returns CDR1 SGHRS and CDR2 YFSETQ. The CDR3 extends over 15 amino acids. CDR3 in amino acids: CASSLPTGNTGELFF. CDR3 in DNA: TGCGCCAGCAGCTTGCCTACAGGAAACACCGGGGAGCTGTTTTTT.

This clone was seen just once. The chain recombines TRBV18 with TRBJ2-3; D might be TRBD2 (7 bases). The V end lost 3 bases, the J end lost 5 bases, and 12 bases lay between the germline ends. Germline CDR1 KGHSH, CDR2 LQKENI. This CDR3 comprises 14 residues. The CDR3 region is CASSPNRGGDTQYF. As DNA, the CDR3 is TGTGCCAGCTCACCGAATAGGGGGGGAGATACGCAGTATTTT.

The rearrangement links TRBV12-3 or TRBV12-4 to TRBJ1-4; TRBD1 agrees at 7 bases. With 3 bases clipped from V and 11 bases from J, the junction kept 6 bases outside the gene matches. CDR3 size: 13 residues. For the CDR3, the DNA is TGTGCCAGCAGTTTGGAGACAGGGCTGAAACTGTTTTTT. This gives the protein CASSLETGLKLFF.

This clone occurred a few times. The genes are TRBV5-8 and TRBJ2-2; the D gene is possibly TRBD2 (5 bases). Germline loops: CDR1 SGHTS, CDR2 YDEGEE. The V end lost 2 bases, the J end lost 3 bases, and 8 bases lay between the germline ends. The length of the CDR3 is 14 residues. The CDR3 DNA is TGTGCCAGCAGCTTCCCGGGATACACCGGGGAGCTGTTTTTT. Translating gives CASSFPGYTGELFF.

The rearrangement links TRBV19 to TRBJ2-1, with D maybe TRBD2 (5 bases). CDR3 length equals 13 residues. CDR1 is LNHDA and CDR2 is SQIVND in the germline V gene (reference sequence). Deletions cut 5 bases from V and 8 bases from J, with 13 bases between. The CDR3 DNA reads as TGTGCCAGTAGTGATCCGGGAAGCGATGAGCAGTTCTTC. Translating gives CASSDPGSDEQFF.

The chain carries TRBV5-1 and TRBJ2-3; TRBD1 is a possible D gene (5 bases). V lost 3 bases, J lost 5 bases, and 16 bases lay in between. The CDR3 totals 15 residues. Germline V CDR1 and CDR2: SGHRS, YFSETQ. DNA of the CDR3: TGCGCCAGCAGCTCAAACAGGTTGGCCGTAGATACGCAGTATTTT. Its translation is CASSSNRLAVDTQYF. The full variable domain, with the rest looked up from reference TRBV5-1 and TRBJ2-3, is KAGVTQTPRYLIKTRGQQVTLSCSPISGHRSVSWYQQTPGQGLQFLFEYFSETQRNKGNFPGRFSGRQFSNSRSEMNVSTLELGDSALYLCASSSNRLAVDTQYFGPGTRLTVL.

The chain uses TRBV13 and TRBJ1-4, with a tentative D call TRBD1 (5 bases). Germline values: CDR1 PRHDT, CDR2 FYEKMQ (reference sequence). This CDR3 has 14 residues. V shed 3 bases and J shed 3 bases, with 8 bases lying between them. CDR3 sequence (DNA): TGTGCCAGCAGCTTCAGGGAACCTAATGAAAAACTGTTTTTT. Translation: CASSFREPNEKLFF.

The chain has TRBV29-1 and TRBJ1-1; possible D gene TRBD1, 6 bases. This CDR3 has 13 amino acids. CDR1 SQVTM and CDR2 ANQGSEA come from the germline V gene. Trimming removed 8 bases at V and 5 bases at J, with 18 bases between. CDR3 loop: CSISRAQGTEAFF. The CDR3 coding sequence is TGCAGCATATCCCGGGCCCAGGGGACTGAAGCTTTCTTT.

The sample holds one count of this clone. The V gene is TRBV5-1, the J gene TRBJ1-5, with TRBD1 matching 9 bases. J lost 3 bases, V lost 7 bases, and 8 bases had no gene match. The CDR3 length is 15 residues. Germline-derived CDR1 and CDR2 are SGHRS and YFSETQ. This chain's CDR3 is CASSPGQGFNQPQHF. Written as DNA, the CDR3 is TGCGCCAGCTCTCCGGGACAGGGATTCAATCAGCCCCAGCATTTT.

V is TRBV3-1 (or the pseudogene TRBV3-2) and J is TRBJ1-2; 8 positions agree with TRBD1. V trimming: 1 base; J trimming: 8 bases; junction bases outside the gene matches: 6. The germline CDR1 and CDR2 sequences are LGHDT and YNNKEL (reference sequence). The CDR3 is 14 residues long. CDR3 sequence: CASSQGQGLNGYTF. The CDR3 region has the DNA TGTGCCAGCAGCCAAGGACAGGGGCTTAACGGCTACACCTTC.

In this sample, this clone turned up a few times. This sequence joins TRBV30 and TRBJ1-5; D unresolved. The CDR3 loop spans 13 amino acids. Germline V CDR1 and CDR2: GTSNPN, SVGIG (reference sequence). V lost 0 bases and J lost 8, with 11 bases in between. The CDR3 loop reads CAWSVNSHEPQHF. The CDR3 nucleotides read TGTGCCTGGAGTGTAAACAGCCACGAGCCCCAGCATTTT.

This clone was seen just once. The chain uses TRBV24-1 and TRBJ2-5, with D possibly TRBD2 on 7 matching bases. Trimming stripped 3 bases from V and 4 bases from J, with 14 bases between. The CDR3 is made up of 15 amino acids. Per germline, CDR1 KGHDR and CDR2 SFDVKD. Here the CDR3 DNA reads TGTGCCACCAGTGATCCTGGACTAGGGGGAGAGACCCAGTACTTC. Amino acids: CATSDPGLGGETQYF.